This T cell receptor (beta chain) was observed in a study of CD8+ T cells in alopecia areata. Overall study findings and caveats: Clonality exceeded that of normal scalp in lesional scalp, most notably in alopecia totalis/universalis. Only one nonresponder was present, which leaves the link between baseline CD8+ expansion and response uncertain.

The CDR3 length is 15 residues. The germline V gene encodes CDR1 MNHEY and CDR2 SMNVEV (reference sequence). Trimming removed 5 bases from V and 7 bases from J, with 15 bases in between. The sample's treatment: oral pan-JAK inhibitor, 5-10 mg twice daily. This clone has a handful of counts. The antigen is unknown. The sequencing template was cDNA reverse transcribed from extracted RNA. The protocol was immunoSEQ multiplex PCR, while the TCRdb copy is restricted to in-frame clones and leaves out a portion. The sample consists of over 150,000 clones, roughly 50% of them appearing once. The clonotype comes from a human donor with alopecia areata. Here the sequenced sample was CD8+ T cells sorted from blood, taken at week 24, from a patient treated with tofacitinib. This chain uses TRBV27 with TRBJ1-6; D ambiguous. As DNA, the CDR3 is TGTGCCAGCAGTCCCCGCGCAGGTACAAATTCACCCCTCCACTTT. Translated, it gives CASSPRAGTNSPLHF.